What follows describes a single T cell receptor (beta chain). The data stem from a study of Graves' ophthalmopathy and Graves' hyperthyroidism. Stable hyperthyroidism meant no progression to ophthalmopathy within 18 months of follow-up. Hyperthyroidism patients, aged 18 to 65, were newly diagnosed, under 2 months' duration. From RNA, the CDR3 regions of TCR beta chains were amplified and sequenced. Following a first-round RT-PCR that used HTBI primers, a second-round multiplex PCR was carried out. Each CDR3 protein gets one entry after TCRdb re-called the multiplex PCR reads with MiXCR. Here the sample spans about 390,000 distinct CDR3 sequences, just over 15% being singletons. The CDR3 totals 15 residues. The V end lost 0 bases, the J end lost 4 bases, and 10 bases lay between the germline ends. Germline V gene data show CDR1 as SGHRS and CDR2 as YFSETQ.

The sequence derives from a woman aged 18-35 years with stable Graves' hyperthyroidism. The specimen sequenced was peripheral blood. The chain uses TRBV5-1 and TRBJ2-2, with no clear D. CDR3 residues: CASSLGGYATGELFF. The CDR3 region has the DNA TGCGCCAGCAGCTTGGGAGGCTATGCCACCGGGGAGCTGTTTTTT.